Listed below are T cell receptor beta chains from one sample, sequenced in a study of blood T cell repertoires in COVID-19. Generated by immunoSEQ multiplex PCR, the TCRdb table keeps only in-frame clones and is missing some. The repertoire has about 350,000 clones, less than 90% of them found once; the top ten carry 7.1%. What was sequenced was peripheral blood. Every receptor here comes from a woman in her fifties or sixties with COVID-19, enrolled during active disease. Both conserved end residues are part of each CDR3.

TRBV29-1 | CSVWLAGSYEQYF
TRBV7-3 | CASSSRGLAGGSTDTQYF
TRBV2 | CASSVQGGNQPQHF
TRBV29-1 | CSGIQQGGSSYNEQFF
TRBV27 | CASSFAGGNGDTQYF
TRBV10-3 | CAISEGGNYGYTF
TRBV7-3 | CASSSGTGYTGELFF
TRBV3-1/TRBV3-2 | CASSQPSGFETQYF
TRBV19 | CASSSTTGNYGYTF
TRBV14 | CASSQDFRTGGTEAFF
TRBV7-3 | CASSKTSGGSGTGELFF
TRBV10-3 | CASHAGTGRNQPQHF
TRBV6-5 | CASRPGLLYEQYF
TRBV4-3 | CASSQALRGYGYTF
TRBV9 | CASSPRTGTEQYF
TRBV12-3/TRBV12-4 | CASKGTGGNEQFF
TRBV7-6 | CASSPGYTAYGYTF